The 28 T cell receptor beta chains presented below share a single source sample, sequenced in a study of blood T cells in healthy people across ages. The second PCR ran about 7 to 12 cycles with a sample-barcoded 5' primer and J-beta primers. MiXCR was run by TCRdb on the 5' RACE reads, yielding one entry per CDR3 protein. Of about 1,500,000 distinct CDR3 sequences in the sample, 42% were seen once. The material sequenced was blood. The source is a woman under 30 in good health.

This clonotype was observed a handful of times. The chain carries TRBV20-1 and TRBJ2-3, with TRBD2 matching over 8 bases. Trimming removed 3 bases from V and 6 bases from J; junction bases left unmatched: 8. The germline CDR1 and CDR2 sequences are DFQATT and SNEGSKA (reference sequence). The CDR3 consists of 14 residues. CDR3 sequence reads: CSASGLAGSDTQYF. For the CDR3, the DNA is TGCAGTGCTAGTGGACTAGCTGGGTCGGATACGCAGTATTTT.

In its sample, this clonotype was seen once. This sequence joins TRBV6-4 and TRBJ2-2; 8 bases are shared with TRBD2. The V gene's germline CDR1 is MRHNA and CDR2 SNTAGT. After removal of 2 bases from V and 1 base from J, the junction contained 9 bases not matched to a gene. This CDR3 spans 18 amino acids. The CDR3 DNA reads TGTGCCAGCAGTGACATAGCGGGAAGAGCGGGGAACACCGGGGAGCTGTTTTTT. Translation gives CASSDIAGRAGNTGELFF.

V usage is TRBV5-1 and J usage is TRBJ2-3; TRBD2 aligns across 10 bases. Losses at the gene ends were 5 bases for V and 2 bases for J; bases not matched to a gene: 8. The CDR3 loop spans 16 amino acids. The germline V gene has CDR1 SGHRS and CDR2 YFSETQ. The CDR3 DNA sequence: TGCGCCAGCAGACGGGGCACTAGCGGGAACACAGATACGCAGTATTTT. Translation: CASRRGTSGNTDTQYF.

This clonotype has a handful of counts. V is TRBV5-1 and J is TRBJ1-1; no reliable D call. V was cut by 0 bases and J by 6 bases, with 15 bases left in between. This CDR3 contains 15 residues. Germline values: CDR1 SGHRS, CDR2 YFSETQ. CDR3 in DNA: TGCGCCAGCAGCTTGGCCTATACGCAGACTTCTGAAGCTTTCTTT. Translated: CASSLAYTQTSEAFF.

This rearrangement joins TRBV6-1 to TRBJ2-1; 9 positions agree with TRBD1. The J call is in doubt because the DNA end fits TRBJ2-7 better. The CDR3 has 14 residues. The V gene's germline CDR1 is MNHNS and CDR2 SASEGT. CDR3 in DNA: TGTGCCAGCAGCCGGAGGACAGGGGACAATGAGCAGTACTTC. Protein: CASSRRTGDNEQYF.

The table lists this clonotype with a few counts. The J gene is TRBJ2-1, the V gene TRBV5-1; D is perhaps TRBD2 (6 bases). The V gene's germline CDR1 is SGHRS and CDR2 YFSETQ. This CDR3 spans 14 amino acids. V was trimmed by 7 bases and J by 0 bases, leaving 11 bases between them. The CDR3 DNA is TGCGCCAGCTATAGCGGAAGCTCCTACAATGAGCAGTTCTTC. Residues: CASYSGSSYNEQFF.

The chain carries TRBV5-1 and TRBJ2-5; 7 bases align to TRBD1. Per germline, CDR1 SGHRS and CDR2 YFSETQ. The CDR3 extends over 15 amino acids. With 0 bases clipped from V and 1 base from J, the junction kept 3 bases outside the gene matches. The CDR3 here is CASSLGGQIQETQYF. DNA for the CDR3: TGCGCCAGCAGCTTGGGGGGACAGATCCAAGAGACCCAGTACTTC.

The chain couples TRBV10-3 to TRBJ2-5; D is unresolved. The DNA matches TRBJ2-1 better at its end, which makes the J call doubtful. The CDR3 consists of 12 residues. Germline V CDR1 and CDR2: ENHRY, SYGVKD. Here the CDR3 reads CAISEGGETQFF. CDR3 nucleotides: TGTGCCATCAGTGAGGGCGGTGAGACCCAGTTCTTC.

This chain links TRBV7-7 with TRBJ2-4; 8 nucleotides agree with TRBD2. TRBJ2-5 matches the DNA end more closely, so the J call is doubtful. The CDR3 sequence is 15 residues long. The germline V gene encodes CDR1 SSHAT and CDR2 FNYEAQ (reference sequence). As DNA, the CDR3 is TGTGCCAGCAGCTTACAAGCTAGCGGGCTGGAGACCCAGTACTTC. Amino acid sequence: CASSLQASGLETQYF.

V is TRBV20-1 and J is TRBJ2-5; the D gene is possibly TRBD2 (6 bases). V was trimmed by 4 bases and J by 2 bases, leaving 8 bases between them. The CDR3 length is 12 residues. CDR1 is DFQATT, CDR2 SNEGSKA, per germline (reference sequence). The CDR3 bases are TGCAGTGCTACCGGGACTCAAGAGACCCAGTACTTC. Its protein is CSATGTQETQYF.

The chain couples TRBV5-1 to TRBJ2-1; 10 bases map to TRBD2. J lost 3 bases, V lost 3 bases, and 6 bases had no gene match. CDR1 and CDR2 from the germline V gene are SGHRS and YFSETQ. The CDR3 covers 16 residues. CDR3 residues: CASSSGLAVFYNEQFF. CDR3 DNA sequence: TGCGCCAGCAGCTCTGGACTAGCGGTATTCTACAATGAGCAGTTCTTC.

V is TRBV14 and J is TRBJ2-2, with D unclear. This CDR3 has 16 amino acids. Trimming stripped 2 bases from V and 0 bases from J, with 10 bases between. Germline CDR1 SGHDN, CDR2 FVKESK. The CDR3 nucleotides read TGTGCCAGCAGCCAACTAAGGGCGGCGAACACCGGGGAGCTGTTTTTT. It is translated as CASSQLRAANTGELFF.

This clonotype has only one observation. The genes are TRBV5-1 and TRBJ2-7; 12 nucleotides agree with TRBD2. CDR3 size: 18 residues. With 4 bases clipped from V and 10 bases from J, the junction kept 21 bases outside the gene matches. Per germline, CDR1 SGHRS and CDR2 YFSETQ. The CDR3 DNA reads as TGCGCCAGCAGCCCTGGCATGACTAGCGGGAGAGATATGGAGATCCAGTACTTC. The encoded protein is CASSPGMTSGRDMEIQYF.

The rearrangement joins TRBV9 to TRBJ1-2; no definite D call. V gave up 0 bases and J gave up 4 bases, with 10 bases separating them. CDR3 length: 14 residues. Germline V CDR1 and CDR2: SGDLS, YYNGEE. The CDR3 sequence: CASSVEGQLYGYTF. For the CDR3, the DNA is TGTGCCAGCAGCGTAGAAGGTCAGCTCTATGGCTACACCTTC. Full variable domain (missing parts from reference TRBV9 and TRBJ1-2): DSGVTQTPKHLITATGQRVTLRCSPRSGDLSVYWYQQSLDQGLQFLIQYYNGEERAKGNILERFSAQQFPDLHSELNLSSLELGDSALYFCASSVEGQLYGYTFGSGTRLTVV.

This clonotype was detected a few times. In DNA form, the CDR3 reads TGTGCCAGCAGTTTAGGGGGCAGCCCCGAGCAGTACTTC. The encoded protein is CASSLGGSPEQYF. V is TRBV27 and J is TRBJ2-7, with D perhaps matching TRBD1 (6 bases). The V and J ends lost 2 bases and 6 bases respectively, with 11 bases between them. CDR1 and CDR2 (germline): MNHEY, SMNVEV (reference sequence). The CDR3 is made up of 13 amino acids.

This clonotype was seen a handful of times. Here the CDR3 reads CASSPEAGQGSGKLFF. The CDR3 nucleotides read TGCGCCAGCAGCCCTGAGGCGGGACAGGGGAGTGGAAAACTGTTTTTT. This chain joins TRBV5-1 and TRBJ1-4; TRBD1 agrees at 10 bases. Trimming took 4 bases from V and 10 from J; bases not matched to a gene: 13. CDR1 and CDR2 (germline): SGHRS, YFSETQ. The CDR3 consists of 16 residues.

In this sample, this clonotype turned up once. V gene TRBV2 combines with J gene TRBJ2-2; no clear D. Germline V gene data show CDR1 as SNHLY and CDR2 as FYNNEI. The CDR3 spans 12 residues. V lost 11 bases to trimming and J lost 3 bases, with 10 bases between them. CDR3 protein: CARSYYTGELFF. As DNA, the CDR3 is TGTGCCCGGTCATACTACACCGGGGAGCTGTTTTTT.

The CDR3 spells CASSLVAAGHNEQFF. CDR3 in DNA: TGTGCCAGCAGCTTAGTGGCAGCGGGCCACAATGAGCAGTTCTTC. The chain carries TRBV7-9 and TRBJ2-1, with D perhaps TRBD2 (6 bases). The V and J ends lost 1 base and 5 bases respectively, with 12 bases between them. CDR1 and CDR2 (germline): SEHNR, FQNEAQ (reference sequence). This CDR3 is built from 15 residues.

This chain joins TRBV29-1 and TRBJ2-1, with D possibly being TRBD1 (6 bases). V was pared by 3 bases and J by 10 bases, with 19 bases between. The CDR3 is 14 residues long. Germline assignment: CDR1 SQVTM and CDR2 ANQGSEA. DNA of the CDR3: TGCAGCGTTGACCAGGGGCTCGCGGTTGGGGAGCAGTTCTTC. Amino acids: CSVDQGLAVGEQFF.

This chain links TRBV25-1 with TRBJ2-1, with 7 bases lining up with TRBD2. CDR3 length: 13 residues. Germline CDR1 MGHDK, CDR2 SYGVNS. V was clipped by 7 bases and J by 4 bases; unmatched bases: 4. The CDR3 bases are TGTGCCAGCAAAGGGGAGGGTTACAATGAGCAGTTCTTC. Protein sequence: CASKGEGYNEQFF.

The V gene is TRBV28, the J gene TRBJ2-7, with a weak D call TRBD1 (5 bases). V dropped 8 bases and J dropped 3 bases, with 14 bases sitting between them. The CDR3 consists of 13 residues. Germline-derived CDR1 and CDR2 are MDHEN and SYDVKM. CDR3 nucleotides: TGTGCCAGCGGGGCCGAGAACGGCTACGAGCAGTACTTC. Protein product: CASGAENGYEQYF. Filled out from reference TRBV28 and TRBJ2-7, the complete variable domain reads DVKVTQSSRYLVKRTGEKVFLECVQDMDHENMFWYRQDPGLGLRLIYFSYDVKMKEKGDIPEGYSVSREKKERFSLILESASTNQTSMYLCASGAENGYEQYFGPGTRLTVT.

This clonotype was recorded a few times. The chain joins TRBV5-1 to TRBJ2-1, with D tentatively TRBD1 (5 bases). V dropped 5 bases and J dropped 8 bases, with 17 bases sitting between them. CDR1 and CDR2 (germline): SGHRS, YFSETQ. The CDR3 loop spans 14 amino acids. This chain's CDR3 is CASSLGAGKDEQFF. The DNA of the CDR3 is TGCGCCAGCAGTCTAGGGGCAGGGAAGGATGAGCAGTTCTTC.

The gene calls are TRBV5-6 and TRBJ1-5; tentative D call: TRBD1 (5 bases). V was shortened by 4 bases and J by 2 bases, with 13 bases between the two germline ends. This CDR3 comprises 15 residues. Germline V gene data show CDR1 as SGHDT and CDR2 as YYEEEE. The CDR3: CASSRWDGGNQPQHF. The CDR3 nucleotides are TGTGCCAGCAGCCGTTGGGACGGCGGCAATCAGCCCCAGCATTTT.

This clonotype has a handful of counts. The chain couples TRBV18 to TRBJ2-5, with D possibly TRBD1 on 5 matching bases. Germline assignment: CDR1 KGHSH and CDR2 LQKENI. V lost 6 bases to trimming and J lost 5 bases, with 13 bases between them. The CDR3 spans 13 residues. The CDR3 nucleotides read TGTGCCAGCTCTTTACAGGTCCAGGAGACCCAGTACTTC. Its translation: CASSLQVQETQYF.

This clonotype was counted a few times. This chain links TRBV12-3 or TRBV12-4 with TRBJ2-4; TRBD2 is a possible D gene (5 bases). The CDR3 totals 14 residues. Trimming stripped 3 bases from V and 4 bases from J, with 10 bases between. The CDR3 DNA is TGTGCCAGCAGTTTGGCCGGGGAAAAAAACATTCAGTACTTC. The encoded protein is CASSLAGEKNIQYF.

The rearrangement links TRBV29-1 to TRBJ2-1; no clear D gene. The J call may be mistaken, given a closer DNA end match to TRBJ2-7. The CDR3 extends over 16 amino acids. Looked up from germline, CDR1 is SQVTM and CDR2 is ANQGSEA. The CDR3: CSVEDRPRPTYNEQYF. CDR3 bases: TGCAGCGTTGAAGATCGGCCCAGACCGACCTACAATGAGCAGTACTTC.

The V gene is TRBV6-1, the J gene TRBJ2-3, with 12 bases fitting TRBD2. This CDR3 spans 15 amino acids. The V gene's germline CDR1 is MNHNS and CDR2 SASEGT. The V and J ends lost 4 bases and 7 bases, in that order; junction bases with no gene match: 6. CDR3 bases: TGTGCCAGCAGTGGACTAGCGGGAGTGGCTTATACGCAGTATTTT. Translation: CASSGLAGVAYTQYF.

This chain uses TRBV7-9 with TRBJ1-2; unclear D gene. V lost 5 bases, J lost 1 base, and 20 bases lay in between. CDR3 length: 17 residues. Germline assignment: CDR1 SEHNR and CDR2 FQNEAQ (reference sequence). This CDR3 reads CASSPLLTMGNNYGYTF. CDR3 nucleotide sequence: TGTGCCAGCAGCCCCCTACTAACGATGGGAAATAACTATGGCTACACCTTC.